This TCR beta chain was recovered during a study of T cell responses to AZD1222 COVID-19 vaccine. On the study more broadly: Second-dose timings of about 4 or about 12 weeks were pooled.

Clones were sequenced by immunoSEQ multiplex PCR, and TCRdb holds only the in-frame ones, with some missing. Of 75,000 to 85,000 clones listed, about nine tenths are singletons. The origin of this receptor is an adult in good health. Sequencing was performed on peripheral blood, taken on day 0 of AZD1222 vaccination.

CDR3 DNA: TGTGCCAGCAGCTTTCCGGCTACCTACGAGCAGTACTTC. Residues: CASSFPATYEQYF. V usage is TRBV5-5 and J usage is TRBJ2-7; D is uncertain. Germline CDR1 is SGHKS and CDR2 is YYEKEE (reference sequence). Trimming pared 2 bases from V and 2 bases from J, leaving 8 bases between. The CDR3 is 13 amino acids.